This T cell receptor beta chain originates from a study of CXCR3-negative and CXCR3-positive naive CD8 T cells. Across the whole study: Sequencing brought in about 150 million TRB reads altogether, and each library got about 1.5 +/- 0.3 million.

Preparation of TRB cDNA libraries relied on 5' RACE carrying UMI labels. TCRdb re-called the 5' RACE reads; one entry per CDR3 protein, DNA not given. The table lists 55,000 to 70,000 distinct CDR3 sequences. Broader study findings: More hydrophobic TRB CDR3s occurred in CXCR3-positive than in CXCR3-negative naive cells.

Worth noting for this clonotype: Its antigen is currently unknown.

Sequencing input: naive CXCR3+ CD8+ T cells from blood. Documented subset: CD45RO-CCR7+CD27+CD95- naive CD8+ T cells expressing CXCR3 (TNR3+). This receptor was taken from a human donor in good health. Some clones in this sample may be carry-over from other donors' samples.

CDR3 loop: CASRTSRGPEEKLFF. The chain is built from TRBV13 and TRBJ1-4; TCRdb indicates TRBD1, and absent DNA this call remains unverified. In germline, CDR1 is PRHDT, CDR2 FYEKMQ (reference sequence). CDR3 length equals 15 residues.